This T cell receptor (beta chain) was obtained from a study of blood T cells in healthy people across ages. Trimming removed 5 bases at V and 0 bases at J, with 10 bases between. The CDR3 has 14 amino acids. The germline gives CDR1 MNHEY, CDR2 SMNVEV (reference sequence). It was with a sample-barcoded 5' primer and a J-beta primer mix that a second PCR of roughly 7 to 12 cycles was run. TCRdb fed the 5' RACE reads into MiXCR, producing one record per CDR3 protein. The data hold nearly 1 million distinct CDR3 sequences, with about 51% observed a single time. The clonotype originates from a woman between 55 and 75 years old in good health. V gene TRBV27 combines with J gene TRBJ1-2; D call uncertain. Sequenced material: blood. The CDR3 sequence is CASSPQWANYGYTF. The CDR3 region has the DNA TGTGCCAGCAGTCCCCAATGGGCTAACTATGGCTACACCTTC.